What follows is one T cell receptor (beta chain) and its context. Antigen unknown. Use of 60 Vbeta and 13 Jbeta primers characterized the PCR. Measured with immunoSEQ multiplex PCR; TCRdb has only the in-frame clones, and not every one. This table has some 98,000 clones, around 86% appearing once. Healthy people donating bone marrow made up the donors. The data were taken from a study of cytomegalovirus exposure and HLA in healthy donors. General observations from the study: Sequence variants that were highly shared formed a cluster that was likely a sequencing artifact.

This receptor was taken from a female donor in good health and CMV-seropositive. The sample consisted of PBMCs.

The chain's CDR3 is CASSLSQSGGDNEQFF. The CDR3 DNA follows: TGCGCCAGCAGCTTGTCTCAATCGGGGGGTGACAATGAGCAGTTCTTC. V gene TRBV5-1 combines with J gene TRBJ2-1; 7 bases map to TRBD2. After removal of 1 base from V and 5 bases from J, the junction contained 9 bases not matched to a gene. CDR3 length: 16 amino acids. Germline CDR1 SGHRS, CDR2 YFSETQ. Full variable domain (rest looked up from reference TRBV5-1 and TRBJ2-1): KAGVTQTPRYLIKTRGQQVTLSCSPISGHRSVSWYQQTPGQGLQFLFEYFSETQRNKGNFPGRFSGRQFSNSRSEMNVSTLELGDSALYLCASSLSQSGGDNEQFFGPGTRLTVL.